A single sample is the source of the 5 T cell receptor beta chains below, sequenced in a study of blood T cell repertoires in COVID-19. Profiled with immunoSEQ multiplex PCR; TCRdb holds only in-frame clones, not every one. The sample includes under 300,000 clones, 88% of them seen just once. Sequencing was carried out using peripheral blood. The source of these receptors is a woman in her 30s with acute or convalescent COVID-19.

This rearrangement joins TRBV18 to TRBJ2-5, with D perhaps matching TRBD2 (5 bases). The CDR3 runs to 17 residues. Trimming removed 2 bases from V and 5 bases from J, with 21 bases in between. The germline V gene encodes CDR1 KGHSH and CDR2 LQKENI. The CDR3 sequence: CASSPTDPTGTEETQYF. CDR3 DNA: TGTGCCAGCTCACCAACCGACCCGACGGGAACAGAGGAGACCCAGTACTTC.

The chain has TRBV9 and TRBJ1-3, with D tentatively TRBD1 (5 bases). Looked up from germline, CDR1 is SGDLS and CDR2 is YYNGEE. Between the trimmed V and J ends, which lost 6 bases and 3 bases, there was a span of 13 bases. The CDR3 consists of 14 residues. CDR3 sequence: CASTVGGYGNTIYF. The CDR3 DNA sequence: TGTGCCAGCACCGTGGGGGGATATGGAAACACCATATATTTT.

This clone has more than one count but fewer than ten. The chain has TRBV2 and TRBJ2-7; 12 bases line up with TRBD1. The germline V gene encodes CDR1 SNHLY and CDR2 FYNNEI. With 6 bases clipped from V and 7 bases from J, the junction kept 4 bases outside the gene matches. This CDR3 has 13 amino acids. DNA of the CDR3: TGTGCCAGCAGAGGGGACAGGGGGCGAGAGCAGTACTTC. Translating gives CASRGDRGREQYF. The full variable domain, its missing parts supplied by reference TRBV2 and TRBJ2-7, is EPEVTQTPSHQVTQMGQEVILRCVPISNHLYFYWYRQILGQKVEFLVSFYNNEISEKSEIFDDQFSVERPDGSNFTLKIRSTKLEDSAMYFCASRGDRGREQYFGPGTRLTVT.

This clone was recorded once. The chain links TRBV27 to TRBJ1-2; possibly TRBD1 for D (6 bases). Germline CDR1 is MNHEY and CDR2 is SMNVEV (reference sequence). The V and J ends lost 3 bases and 8 bases respectively, with 13 bases between them. The CDR3 is 13 residues long. The CDR3 DNA reads as TGTGCCAGCAGTTTCTTGGACAGCGGAGGCTACACCTTC. This codes for CASSFLDSGGYTF.

This rearrangement joins TRBV6-1 to TRBJ2-7, with 9 positions matching TRBD2. CDR3 length: 19 residues. V lost 3 bases, J lost 6 bases, and 21 bases stayed unmatched. The germline V gene has CDR1 MNHNS and CDR2 SASEGT. The CDR3 region is CASSDLGGRGRAYLGEQYF. The CDR3 region has the DNA TGTGCCAGCAGTGATCTGGGCGGGAGGGGACGTGCTTATCTGGGCGAGCAGTACTTC.